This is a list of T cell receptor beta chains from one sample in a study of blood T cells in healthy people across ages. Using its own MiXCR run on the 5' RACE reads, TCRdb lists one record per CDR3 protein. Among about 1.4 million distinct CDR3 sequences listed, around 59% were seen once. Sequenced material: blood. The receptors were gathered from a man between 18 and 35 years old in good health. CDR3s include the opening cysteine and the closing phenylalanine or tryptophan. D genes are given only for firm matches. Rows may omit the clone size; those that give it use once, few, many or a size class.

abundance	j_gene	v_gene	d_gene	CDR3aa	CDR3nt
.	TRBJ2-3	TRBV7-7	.	CASSLLGTQDTQYF	TGTGCCAGCAGCTTACTCGGGACTCAAGATACGCAGTATTTT
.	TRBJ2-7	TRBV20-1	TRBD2	CSARGTSGLHSYEQYF	TGCAGTGCTAGAGGTACTAGCGGGTTGCACTCCTACGAGCAGTACTTC
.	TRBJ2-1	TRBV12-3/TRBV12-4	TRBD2	CASSLSWGLAGVNEQFF	TGTGCCAGCAGTTTATCCTGGGGACTAGCGGGAGTCAATGAGCAGTTCTTC
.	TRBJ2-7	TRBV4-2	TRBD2	CASSPIGLAGTTEQYF	TGTGCCAGCAGCCCTATCGGACTAGCGGGAACGACTGAGCAGTACTTC
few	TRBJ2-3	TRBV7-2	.	CASSLVHGGTDTQYF	TGTGCCAGCAGCTTAGTCCACGGCGGCACAGATACGCAGTATTTT
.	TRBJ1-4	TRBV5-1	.	CASSLDGFAEKLFF	TGCGCCAGCAGCTTGGATGGCTTTGCTGAAAAACTGTTTTTT
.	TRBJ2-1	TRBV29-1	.	CSTIISGNEQFF	TGCAGCACGATCATTAGCGGCAATGAGCAGTTCTTC
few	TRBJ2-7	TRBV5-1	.	CARSQDPGFAYEQYF	TGCGCCAGAAGCCAGGACCCAGGGTTCGCCTACGAGCAGTACTTC
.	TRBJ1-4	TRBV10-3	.	CAISESPGQFNEKLFF	TGTGCCATCAGTGAGTCTCCGGGACAATTTAATGAAAAACTGTTTTTT
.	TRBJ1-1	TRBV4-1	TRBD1	CASSQPTGATEAFF	TGCGCCAGCAGCCAACCCACAGGGGCCACTGAAGCTTTCTTT
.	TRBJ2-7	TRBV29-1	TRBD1	CSVLTGVHEQYF	TGCAGCGTGCTGACAGGGGTCCACGAGCAGTACTTC
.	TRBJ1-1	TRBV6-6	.	CASSYFRAMGTEAFF	TGTGCCAGCAGTTATTTCCGGGCAATGGGCACTGAAGCTTTCTTT
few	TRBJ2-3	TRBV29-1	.	CSALRGYTQYF	TGCAGCGCCCTCAGGGGTTATACGCAGTATTTT
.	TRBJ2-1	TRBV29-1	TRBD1	CSVGQGAEEQFF	TGCAGCGTAGGACAGGGGGCCGAAGAGCAGTTCTTC
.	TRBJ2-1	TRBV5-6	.	CASSFLGDPYNEQFF	TGTGCCAGCAGCTTCTTGGGGGACCCTTACAATGAGCAGTTCTTC
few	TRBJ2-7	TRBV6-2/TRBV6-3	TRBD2	CASSPGLAGGSTYEQYF	TGTGCCAGCAGCCCCGGACTAGCGGGAGGCTCTACCTACGAGCAGTACTTC
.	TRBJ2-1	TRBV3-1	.	CASSQGGEKDDEQFF	TGTGCCAGCAGCCAAGGTGGGGAGAAGGACGATGAGCAGTTCTTC
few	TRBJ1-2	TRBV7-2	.	CASSDRQGGGYTF	TGTGCCAGCAGCGATAGACAAGGGGGGGGCTACACCTTC
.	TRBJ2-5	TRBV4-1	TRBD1	CASSRRDRGLETQYF	TGCGCCAGCAGCCGCCGGGACAGGGGATTAGAGACCCAGTACTTC
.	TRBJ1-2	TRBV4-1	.	CASSQVPNSNYGYTF	TGCGCCAGCAGCCAAGTCCCTAATTCTAACTATGGCTACACCTTC
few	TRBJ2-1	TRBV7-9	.	CASSLSRVGYNEQFF	TGTGCCAGCAGCTTATCCAGGGTGGGGTACAATGAGCAGTTCTTC
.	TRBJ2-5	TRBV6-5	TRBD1	CASSYWTGGGETQYF	TGTGCCAGCAGTTACTGGACAGGTGGGGGAGAGACCCAGTACTTC
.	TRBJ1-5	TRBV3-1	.	CASSQEAGHQPQHF	TGTGCCAGCAGCCAAGAGGCGGGACATCAGCCCCAGCATTTT
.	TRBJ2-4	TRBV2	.	CASSLGTIKAKNIQYF	TGTGCCAGCAGCCTAGGTACTATAAAAGCCAAAAACATTCAGTACTTC
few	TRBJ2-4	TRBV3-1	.	CASSHELRGAGNIQYF	TGTGCCAGCAGCCATGAGTTACGGGGGGCCGGGAACATTCAGTACTTC
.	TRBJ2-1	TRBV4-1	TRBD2	CASTGLAGRNEQFF	TGCGCCAGTACCGGACTAGCGGGAAGAAATGAGCAGTTCTTC
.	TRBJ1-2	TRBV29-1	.	CGVSKTGSYGYTF	TGCGGCGTTTCAAAAACAGGGTCCTATGGCTACACCTTC
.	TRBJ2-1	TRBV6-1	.	CASSEEVQVKQFF	TGTGCCAGCAGTGAGGAGGTACAGGTCAAGCAGTTCTTC
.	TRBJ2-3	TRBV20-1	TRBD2	CSADFLAGGQDTQYF	TGCAGTGCTGATTTTCTAGCGGGGGGACAAGATACGCAGTATTTT
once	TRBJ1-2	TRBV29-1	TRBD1	CSVDLGQYDYGYTF	TGCAGCGTTGATCTGGGACAGTATGACTATGGCTACACCTTC
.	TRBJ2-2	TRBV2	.	CASSEFRGELFF	TGTGCCAGCAGTGAATTCCGGGGGGAGCTGTTTTTT
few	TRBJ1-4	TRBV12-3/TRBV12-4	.	CASSDRGNEKLFF	TGTGCCAGCAGTGACAGAGGGAATGAAAAACTGTTTTTT
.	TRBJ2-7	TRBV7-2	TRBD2	CASSLRGAGGREQYF	TGTGCCAGCAGCTTAAGGGGAGCGGGGGGGCGTGAGCAGTACTTC